Listed below are T cell receptor beta chains from one sample, sequenced in a study of T cell changes during pregnancy in multiple sclerosis. The table came from immunoSEQ multiplex PCR; TCRdb's copy has only in-frame clones and leaves some out. The data contain about 46,000 clones, roughly 92% of them singletons. The specimen comprised CD4+ T cells from peripheral blood mononuclear cells, sampled in the second trimester of pregnancy. These receptors came from a female donor in good health, enrolled as a control in a pregnancy study. The CDR3 runs from the conserved cysteine through the conserved F or W. The D gene is left open where the match is weak. Clone sizes are given selectively: once, few, many, or a class where the clone is expanded.

CDR3 DNA	CDR3 protein	CDR3 length	D gene	V gene	J gene	clone size
TGCGCCAGCAGCCAAGAGGGGAGCTTTAACTATGGCTACACCTTC	CASSQEGSFNYGYTF	15	NA	TRBV4-3	TRBJ1-2	NA
TGTGCCAGTAGTAATCATGACAGGGTGAAAGGTGAAAAACTGTTTTTT	CASSNHDRVKGEKLFF	16	TRBD1	TRBV19	TRBJ1-4	NA
TGTGCCAGTAGCCTCAACGCGGGGCTAAGGAATGAGCAGTTCTTC	CASSLNAGLRNEQFF	15	NA	TRBV19	TRBJ2-1	NA
TGTGCCAGCAGCACTTACTCAAAGACAACTAATGAAAAACTGTTTTTT	CASSTYSKTTNEKLFF	16	NA	TRBV7-8	TRBJ1-4	once
TGTGCCAGTAGTAGGGGAGACGGTAATGAAAAACTGTTTTTT	CASSRGDGNEKLFF	14	NA	TRBV19	TRBJ1-4	NA
TGTGCCAGCAGCTTGGAAGGGGTATCTGGGGCCAACGTCCTGACTTTC	CASSLEGVSGANVLTF	16	NA	TRBV5-4	TRBJ2-6	NA
TGTGCCAGCAGCGTAGGCAGGAACACTGAAGCTTTCTTT	CASSVGRNTEAFF	13	NA	TRBV9	TRBJ1-1	NA
TGTGCCAGCAGGCCAGACTATAGTGAGCAGTTCTTC	CASRPDYSEQFF	12	NA	TRBV27	TRBJ2-1	NA
TGTGCCAGCAGCTTATTTTTTATTGGCTCCGATGAGCAGTTCTTC	CASSLFFIGSDEQFF	15	NA	TRBV7-2	TRBJ2-1	NA
TGCGCCAGCAGCTCCGGGACAGGGGATAAGCAGCCCCAGCATTTT	CASSSGTGDKQPQHF	15	TRBD1	TRBV5-1	TRBJ1-5	NA
TGTGCCAGTAGTAGTCAGGGCGACTATGGCTACACCTTC	CASSSQGDYGYTF	13	NA	TRBV19	TRBJ1-2	NA
TGCGCCAGCAGCGCCGACGAGGGAAGGGGCACAGATACGCAGTATTTT	CASSADEGRGTDTQYF	16	NA	TRBV5-1	TRBJ2-3	NA
TGTGCCAGCAGCCCCGGGACACCTGAGACCCAGTACTTC	CASSPGTPETQYF	13	NA	TRBV7-9	TRBJ2-5	NA
TGTGCCAGCACGGAGACAGGGGGCCCCCAAGAGACCCAGTACTTC	CASTETGGPQETQYF	15	TRBD1	TRBV5-6	TRBJ2-5	once
TGTGCCAGCAGCCCCCTCCCGGGACTCGCTTATGGCTACACCTTC	CASSPLPGLAYGYTF	15	NA	TRBV7-6	TRBJ1-2	NA
TGCAGTGAATCAGGGGACGCTGAAGCTTTCTTT	CSESGDAEAFF	11	NA	TRBV20-1	TRBJ1-1	NA
TGTGCCAGCAGCTTGTTTTTAGGACAGGGACAGCCCCAGCATTTT	CASSLFLGQGQPQHF	15	TRBD1	TRBV5-6	TRBJ1-5	NA
TGTGCCAGCAGCCTCCTGACAGGAGCTGGTGAGACCCAGTACTTC	CASSLLTGAGETQYF	15	NA	TRBV7-8	TRBJ2-5	NA
TGTGCCAGCAGCTTGGTTTCCGTCGGCTATGGCTACACCTTC	CASSLVSVGYGYTF	14	NA	TRBV5-6	TRBJ1-2	NA
TGTGCCAGCAGTTCCCTCGGGGCTGAAGCTTTCTTT	CASSSLGAEAFF	12	NA	TRBV6-6	TRBJ1-1	NA
TGCGCCAGCAGCCAAGAGAGGGGGCCCACAGATACGCAGTATTTT	CASSQERGPTDTQYF	15	TRBD1	TRBV4-3	TRBJ2-3	once
TGTGCCTGGCAATTTGCAGGGCACCTTGAGACCCAGTACTTC	CAWQFAGHLETQYF	14	NA	TRBV30	TRBJ2-5	NA
TGTGCCAGCAGCCCCCGACTAGCGGGGGGTACGGATACGCAGTATTTT	CASSPRLAGGTDTQYF	16	TRBD2	TRBV4-2	TRBJ2-3	NA
TGTGCCAGCGTCGGTCAATACACCGGGGAGCTGTTTTTT	CASVGQYTGELFF	13	NA	TRBV11-2	TRBJ2-2	NA
TGTGCCAGCAGCTTAGATCCCACTAGCGGGGGGGGCAATGAGCAGTTCTTC	CASSLDPTSGGGNEQFF	17	TRBD2	TRBV11-3	TRBJ2-1	NA
TGTGCCAGCAGTTGGGACAGAATGAACACTGAAGCTTTCTTT	CASSWDRMNTEAFF	14	TRBD1	TRBV14	TRBJ1-1	NA
TGTGCCAGCAGTTTTTCAGGGGGCAATGGCTACACCTTC	CASSFSGGNGYTF	13	TRBD1	TRBV27	TRBJ1-2	NA
TGTGCCAGCAGCCAGTTTAACCTGTTAGCTAACTATGGCTACACCTTC	CASSQFNLLANYGYTF	16	NA	TRBV4-2	TRBJ1-2	NA